Many counts were recorded for the clone carrying this T cell receptor beta chain. For TCR beta, libraries came from iRepertoire HTBI primers and Arm-PCR of CDR3 regions. From the multiplex PCR reads, TCRdb called clonotypes with MiXCR, one entry per CDR3 protein. The table has about 620,000 distinct CDR3 sequences, approximately 15% seen once. The V and J ends lost 6 bases and 4 bases respectively, with 14 bases between them. The CDR3 is 14 amino acids. Looked up from germline, CDR1 is SGHVS and CDR2 is FQNEAQ. This record belongs to a study of regulatory T cells in long-lasting Graves disease. Time point described: newly diagnosed GD, antithyroid drugs for less than 3 months. From RNA extracted from PBMCs, the TCR library was made. Another study also made use of these data, one on T cells in Graves' hyperthyroidism and ophthalmopathy.

The sample here was peripheral blood mononuclear cells (PBMCs), taken at new diagnosis, from a patient treated with antithyroid drugs. The rearrangement links TRBV7-8 to TRBJ2-3, with a weak D call TRBD1 (5 bases). The sequence derives from a woman in her 30s with Graves disease. The CDR3 here is CASSRQGSADTQYF. The CDR3, as DNA: TGTGCCAGCAGTCGGCAGGGATCGGCAGATACGCAGTATTTT.